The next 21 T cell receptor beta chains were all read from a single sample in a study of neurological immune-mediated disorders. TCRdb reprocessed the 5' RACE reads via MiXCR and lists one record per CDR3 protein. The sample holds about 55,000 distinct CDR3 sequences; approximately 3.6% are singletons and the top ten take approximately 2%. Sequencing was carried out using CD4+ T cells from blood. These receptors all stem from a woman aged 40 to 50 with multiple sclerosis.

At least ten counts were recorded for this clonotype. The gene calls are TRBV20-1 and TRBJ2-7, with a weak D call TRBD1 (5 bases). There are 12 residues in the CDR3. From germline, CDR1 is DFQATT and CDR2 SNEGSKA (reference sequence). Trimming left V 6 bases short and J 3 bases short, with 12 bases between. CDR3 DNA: TGCAGTGCCGTGACAGATTACTACGAGCAGTACTTC. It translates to CSAVTDYYEQYF.

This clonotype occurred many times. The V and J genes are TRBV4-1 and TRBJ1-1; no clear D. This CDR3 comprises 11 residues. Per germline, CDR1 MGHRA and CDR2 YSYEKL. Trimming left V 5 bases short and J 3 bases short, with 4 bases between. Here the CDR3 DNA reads TGCGCCAGCAGCAGGGACACTGAAGCTTTCTTT. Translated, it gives CASSRDTEAFF.

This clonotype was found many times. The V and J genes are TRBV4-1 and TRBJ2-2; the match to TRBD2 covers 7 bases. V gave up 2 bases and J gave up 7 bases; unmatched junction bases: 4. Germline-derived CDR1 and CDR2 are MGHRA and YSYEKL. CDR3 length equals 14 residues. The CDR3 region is CASSQQWGGGELFF. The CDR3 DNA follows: TGCGCCAGCAGCCAACAGTGGGGGGGCGGGGAGCTGTTTTTT.

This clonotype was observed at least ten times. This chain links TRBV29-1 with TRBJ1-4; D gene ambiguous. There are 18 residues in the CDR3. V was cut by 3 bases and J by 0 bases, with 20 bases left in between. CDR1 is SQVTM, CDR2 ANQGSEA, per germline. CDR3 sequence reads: CSVEDSAALSATNEKLFF. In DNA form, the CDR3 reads TGCAGCGTTGAGGACTCCGCTGCCCTGTCTGCAACTAATGAAAAACTGTTTTTT.

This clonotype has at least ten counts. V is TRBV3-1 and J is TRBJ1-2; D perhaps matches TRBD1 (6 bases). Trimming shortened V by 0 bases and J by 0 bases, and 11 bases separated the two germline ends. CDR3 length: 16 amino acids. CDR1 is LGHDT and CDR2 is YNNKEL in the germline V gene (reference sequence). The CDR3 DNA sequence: TGTGCCAGCAGCCAAGATCTGGGGGCTCCTAACTATGGCTACACCTTC. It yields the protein CASSQDLGAPNYGYTF.

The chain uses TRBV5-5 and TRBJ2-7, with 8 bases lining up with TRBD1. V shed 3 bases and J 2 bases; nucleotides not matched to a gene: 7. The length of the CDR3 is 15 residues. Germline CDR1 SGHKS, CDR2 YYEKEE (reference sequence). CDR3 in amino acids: CASSSRTGLAYEQYF. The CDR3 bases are TGTGCCAGCAGCTCCCGGACAGGGTTAGCCTACGAGCAGTACTTC.

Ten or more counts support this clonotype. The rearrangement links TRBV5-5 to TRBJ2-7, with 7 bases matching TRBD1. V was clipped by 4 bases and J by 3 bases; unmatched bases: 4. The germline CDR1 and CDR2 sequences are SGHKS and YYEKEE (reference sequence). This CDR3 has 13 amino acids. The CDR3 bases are TGTGCCAGCAGCCCACAGGGGCACTACGAGCAGTACTTC. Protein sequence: CASSPQGHYEQYF.

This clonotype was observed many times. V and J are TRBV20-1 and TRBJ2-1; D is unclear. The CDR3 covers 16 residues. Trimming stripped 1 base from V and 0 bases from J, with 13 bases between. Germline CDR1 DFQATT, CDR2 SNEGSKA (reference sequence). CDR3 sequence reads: CSARAADTHSYNEQFF. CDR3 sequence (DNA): TGCAGTGCTAGAGCTGCCGACACCCACTCCTACAATGAGCAGTTCTTC.

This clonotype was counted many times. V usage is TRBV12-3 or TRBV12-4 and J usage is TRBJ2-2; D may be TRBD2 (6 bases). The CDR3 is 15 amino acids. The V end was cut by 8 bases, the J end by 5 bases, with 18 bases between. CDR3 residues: CASRAGPGTTGELFF. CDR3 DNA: TGTGCCAGCCGGGCGGGACCGGGAACGACCGGGGAGCTGTTTTTT.

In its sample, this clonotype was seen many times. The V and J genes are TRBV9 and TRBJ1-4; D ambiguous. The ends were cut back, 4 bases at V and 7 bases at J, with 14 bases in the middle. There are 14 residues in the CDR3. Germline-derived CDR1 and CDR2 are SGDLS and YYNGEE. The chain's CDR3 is CASSTGGGSEKLFF. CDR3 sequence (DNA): TGTGCCAGCAGCACCGGAGGAGGGAGTGAAAAACTGTTTTTT.

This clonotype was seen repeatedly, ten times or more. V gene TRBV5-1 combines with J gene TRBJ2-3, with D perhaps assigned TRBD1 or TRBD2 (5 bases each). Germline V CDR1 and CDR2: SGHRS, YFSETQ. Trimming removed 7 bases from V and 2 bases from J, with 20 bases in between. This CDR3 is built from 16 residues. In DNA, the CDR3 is TGCGCCAGCTGTGACGGGGCCCGGACAAACACAGATACGCAGTATTTT. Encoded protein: CASCDGARTNTDTQYF.

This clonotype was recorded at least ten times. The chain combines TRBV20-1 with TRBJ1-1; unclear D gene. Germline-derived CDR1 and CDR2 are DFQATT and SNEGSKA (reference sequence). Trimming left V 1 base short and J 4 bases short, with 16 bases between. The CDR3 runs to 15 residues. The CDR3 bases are TGCAGTGCTAGAGCCCTCGGGAGAGACGGCACTGAAGCTTTCTTT. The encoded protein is CSARALGRDGTEAFF.

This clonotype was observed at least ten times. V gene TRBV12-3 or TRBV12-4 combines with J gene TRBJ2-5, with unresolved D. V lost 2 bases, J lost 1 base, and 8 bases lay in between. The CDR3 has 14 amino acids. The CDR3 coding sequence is TGTGCCAGCAGTTTACCTGGCTCCCAAGAGACCCAGTACTTC. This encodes CASSLPGSQETQYF.

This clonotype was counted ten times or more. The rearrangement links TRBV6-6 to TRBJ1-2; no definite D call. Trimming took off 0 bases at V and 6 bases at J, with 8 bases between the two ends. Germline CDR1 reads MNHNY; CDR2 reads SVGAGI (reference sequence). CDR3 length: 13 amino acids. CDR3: CASSYSNENGYTF. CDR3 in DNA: TGTGCCAGCAGTTACTCGAACGAGAATGGCTACACCTTC.

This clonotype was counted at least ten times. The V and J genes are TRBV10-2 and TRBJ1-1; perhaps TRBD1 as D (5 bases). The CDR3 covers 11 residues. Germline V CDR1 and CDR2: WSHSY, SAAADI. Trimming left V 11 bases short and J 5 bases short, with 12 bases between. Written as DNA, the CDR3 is TGCGCCGCAGGGATCCCGACTGAAGCTTTCTTT. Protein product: CAAGIPTEAFF.

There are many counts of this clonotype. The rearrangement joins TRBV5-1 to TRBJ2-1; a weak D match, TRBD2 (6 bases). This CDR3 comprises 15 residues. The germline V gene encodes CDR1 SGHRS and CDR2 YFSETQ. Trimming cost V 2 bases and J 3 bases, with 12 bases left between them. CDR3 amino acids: CASSLGGTLYNEQFF. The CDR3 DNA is TGCGCCAGCAGCTTAGGAGGGACGCTCTACAATGAGCAGTTCTTC.

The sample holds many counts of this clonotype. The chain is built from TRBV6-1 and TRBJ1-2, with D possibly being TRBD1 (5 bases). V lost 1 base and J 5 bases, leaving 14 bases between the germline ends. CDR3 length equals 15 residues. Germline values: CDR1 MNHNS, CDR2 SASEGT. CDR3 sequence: CASSEGAQGHYGYTF. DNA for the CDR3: TGTGCCAGCAGTGAAGGGGCTCAGGGTCATTATGGCTACACCTTC.

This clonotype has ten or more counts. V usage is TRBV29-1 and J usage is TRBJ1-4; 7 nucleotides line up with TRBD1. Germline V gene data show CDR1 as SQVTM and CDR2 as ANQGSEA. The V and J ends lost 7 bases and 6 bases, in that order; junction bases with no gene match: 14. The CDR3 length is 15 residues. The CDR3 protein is CSAQGLGQQDEKLFF. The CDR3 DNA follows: TGCAGCGCCCAGGGTTTGGGACAGCAAGATGAAAAACTGTTTTTT.

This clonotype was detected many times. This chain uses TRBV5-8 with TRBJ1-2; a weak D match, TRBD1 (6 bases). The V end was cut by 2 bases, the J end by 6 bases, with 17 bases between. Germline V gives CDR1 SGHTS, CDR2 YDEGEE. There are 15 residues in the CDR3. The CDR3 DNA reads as TGTGCCAGCAGCTTCAGGACAGCTCGAACCGATGGCTACACCTTC. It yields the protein CASSFRTARTDGYTF.

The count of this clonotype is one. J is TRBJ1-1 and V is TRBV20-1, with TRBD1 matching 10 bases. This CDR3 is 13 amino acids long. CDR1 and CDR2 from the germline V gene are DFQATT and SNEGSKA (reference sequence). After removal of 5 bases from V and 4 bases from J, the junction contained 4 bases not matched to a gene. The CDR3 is CSAGDRGGTEAFF. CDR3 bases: TGCAGTGCTGGGGACAGGGGAGGCACTGAAGCTTTCTTT.

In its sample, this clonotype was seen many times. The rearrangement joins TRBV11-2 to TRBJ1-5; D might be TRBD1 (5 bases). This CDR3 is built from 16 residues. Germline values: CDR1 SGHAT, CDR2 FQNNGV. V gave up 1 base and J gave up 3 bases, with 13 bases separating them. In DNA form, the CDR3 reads TGTGCCAGCAGCTTAGGTTGGGGGGGTTTCAATCAGCCCCAGCATTTT. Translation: CASSLGWGGFNQPQHF. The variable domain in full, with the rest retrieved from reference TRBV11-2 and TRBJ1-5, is EAGVAQSPRYKIIEKRQSVAFWCNPISGHATLYWYQQILGQGPKLLIQFQNNGVVDDSQLPKDRFSAERLKGVDSTLKIQPAKLEDSAVYLCASSLGWGGFNQPQHFGDGTRLSIL.